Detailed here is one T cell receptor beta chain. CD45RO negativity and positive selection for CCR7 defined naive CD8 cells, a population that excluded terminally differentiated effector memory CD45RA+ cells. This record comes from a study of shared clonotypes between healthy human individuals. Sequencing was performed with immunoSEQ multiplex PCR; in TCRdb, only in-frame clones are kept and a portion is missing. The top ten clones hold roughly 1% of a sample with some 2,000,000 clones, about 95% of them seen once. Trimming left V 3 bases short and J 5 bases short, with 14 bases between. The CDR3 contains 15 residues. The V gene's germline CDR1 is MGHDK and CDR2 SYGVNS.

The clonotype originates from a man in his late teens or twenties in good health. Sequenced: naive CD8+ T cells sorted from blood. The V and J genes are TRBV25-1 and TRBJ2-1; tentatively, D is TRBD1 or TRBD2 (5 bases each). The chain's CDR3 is CASSDPGPLNNEQFF. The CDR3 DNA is TGTGCCAGCAGTGACCCGGGACCATTGAACAATGAGCAGTTCTTC.